The subject of this entry is one TCR beta chain. The data stem from a study of shared clonotypes between healthy human individuals. Sequencing used immunoSEQ multiplex PCR; TCRdb keeps in-frame clones, though not all of them. The sample shows under 2,000,000 clones, about 95% of them seen only once. CD45RO-negative, CCR7-positively selected cells formed the naive CD8 fraction, excluding terminally differentiated effector memory CD45RA+ cells. CDR1 is SGHNT and CDR2 is YYREEE in the germline V gene (reference sequence). The CDR3 covers 12 residues. Trimming shortened V by 7 bases and J by 0 bases, and 5 bases separated the two germline ends.

The V gene is TRBV5-4, the J gene TRBJ1-5; no clear D. Sample: naive CD8+ T cells sorted from blood. This TCR was sampled from a man aged 18 to 30 in good health. The CDR3: CASPDSNQPQHF. DNA for the CDR3: TGTGCCAGCCCTGATAGCAATCAGCCCCAGCATTTT.